The 15 T cell receptor beta chains in this list originate from one sample, sequenced in a study of blood T cells in healthy people across ages (dated by TCRdb to between 2014 and 2017). The protocol used for the library was 5' RACE. TCRdb records Illumina HiSeq 2500 as the sequencer. A second roughly 7 to 11 cycle PCR used a sample-barcoded 5' primer and a J-beta primer mix. TCRdb applied fastp at Q25 and MiXCR to the public reads, then kept only in-frame beta chains. Rows are combined by CDR3 protein, so each entry shows the most common genes and DNA. Across this sample there are about 1,400,000 distinct CDR3 sequences, with about 40% seen only once. Of the sample, 7.9% is held by the ten largest clones. The sequenced sample consisted of blood. Receptors originate from a young woman in good health.

The chain uses TRBV7-2 and TRBJ2-5, with D perhaps assigned TRBD1 or TRBD2 (5 bases each). Germline V lookup: CDR1 SGHTA, CDR2 FQGNSA. V shed 4 bases and J shed 11 bases, with 20 bases lying between them. The CDR3 runs to 14 residues. The DNA of the CDR3 is TGTGCCAGCAGCTCTCCCGGGTGGGGGAATGAGCAGTACTTC. Amino acid sequence: CASSSPGWGNEQYF.

V usage is TRBV28 and J usage is TRBJ2-6, with 12 bases matching TRBD2. CDR3 length: 17 amino acids. With V trimmed by 4 bases and J by 3 bases, 4 bases remained unmatched. Per germline, CDR1 MDHEN and CDR2 SYDVKM. CDR3 DNA sequence: TGTGCCAGCAGTTCTCTAGCGGGGGGGCTTGGGGCCAACGTCCTGACTTTC. Its translation is CASSSLAGGLGANVLTF.

V gene TRBV4-1 combines with J gene TRBJ2-7, with 10 nucleotides matching TRBD2. The CDR3 covers 16 residues. Trimming removed 3 bases from V and 4 bases from J; junction bases left unmatched: 9. Germline CDR1 is MGHRA and CDR2 is YSYEKL. DNA of the CDR3: TGCGCCAGCAGCCACCTACTAGCGGGACTTGGTTACGAGCAGTACTTC. Amino acids: CASSHLLAGLGYEQYF.

This clonotype occurred a few times. The chain is built from TRBV25-1 and TRBJ2-1; TRBD2 is a possible D gene (7 bases). Germline CDR1 MGHDK, CDR2 SYGVNS. This CDR3 comprises 14 residues. V gave up 6 bases and J gave up 2 bases, with 11 bases separating them. The CDR3 region has the DNA TGTGCCAGCAGGACGGGGGGCGCCTACAATGAGCAGTTCTTC. It yields the protein CASRTGGAYNEQFF.

The chain uses TRBV6-1 and TRBJ2-5, with 13 bases matching TRBD2. The CDR3 is 17 residues long. The germline CDR1 and CDR2 sequences are MNHNS and SASEGT. With V trimmed by 5 bases and J by 4 bases, 10 bases remained unmatched. CDR3 region: CASSPGTSGISRETQYF. In DNA, the CDR3 is TGTGCCAGCAGTCCCGGGACTAGCGGGATTAGTCGAGAGACCCAGTACTTC.

This rearrangement joins TRBV20-1 to TRBJ2-3; 8 nucleotides match TRBD2. Germline-derived CDR1 and CDR2 are DFQATT and SNEGSKA (reference sequence). The V gene end was trimmed by 2 bases and the J gene end by 6 bases; junction bases not matched to a gene: 4. This CDR3 is 13 amino acids long. The CDR3 sequence: CSARPGGGDTQYF. The DNA for the CDR3 is TGCAGTGCTAGACCGGGGGGGGGCGATACGCAGTATTTT.

This clonotype was recorded at least ten times. The rearrangement uses TRBV28 and TRBJ2-2, with TRBD1 matching 7 bases. V lost 4 bases, J lost 3 bases, and 5 bases stayed unmatched. Per the germline V gene, CDR1 is MDHEN and CDR2 is SYDVKM. The CDR3 has 15 amino acids. As DNA, the CDR3 is TGTGCCAGCAGTTCCGGGACAGCCCACACCGGGGAGCTGTTTTTT. This sequence encodes CASSSGTAHTGELFF.

J is TRBJ1-1 and V is TRBV7-2, with 7 positions matching TRBD1. The trim removed 6 bases at V and 1 base at J, leaving 11 bases unmatched. The germline V gene encodes CDR1 SGHTA and CDR2 FQGNSA. The CDR3 covers 16 residues. The CDR3 nucleotides are TGTGCCAGCAGAAGACCCCCGGGACAGAAGAACACTGAAGCTTTCTTT. This encodes CASRRPPGQKNTEAFF.

The chain links TRBV6-1 to TRBJ2-3; 8 bases agree with TRBD2. V lost 6 bases and J lost 7; bases outside the gene matches: 12. The CDR3 sequence is 15 residues long. Germline V gives CDR1 MNHNS, CDR2 SASEGT. CDR3 sequence: CASRRGGPVGHTQYF. For the CDR3, the DNA is TGTGCCAGCAGACGGGGGGGGCCAGTGGGCCATACGCAGTATTTT.

This clonotype was found a few times. The genes are TRBV9 and TRBJ2-3, with unresolved D. This CDR3 spans 13 amino acids. Germline values: CDR1 SGDLS, CDR2 YYNGEE. Trimming shortened V by 4 bases and J by 4 bases, and 10 bases separated the two germline ends. The CDR3 protein is CASSPIGADTQYF. CDR3 nucleotide sequence: TGTGCCAGCAGCCCAATTGGGGCAGATACGCAGTATTTT. Combining the CDR3 with reference TRBV9 and TRBJ2-3 gives the whole variable domain DSGVTQTPKHLITATGQRVTLRCSPRSGDLSVYWYQQSLDQGLQFLIQYYNGEERAKGNILERFSAQQFPDLHSELNLSSLELGDSALYFCASSPIGADTQYFGPGTRLTVL.

The V and J genes are TRBV29-1 and TRBJ2-7, with no clear D. The CDR3 is made up of 13 amino acids. Germline loops: CDR1 SQVTM, CDR2 ANQGSEA. V lost 0 bases, J lost 4 bases, and 10 bases lay in between. The CDR3 sequence is CSVEDEEIYEQYF. CDR3 DNA sequence: TGCAGCGTTGAAGATGAGGAAATATACGAGCAGTACTTC.

This chain links TRBV2 with TRBJ2-7; D may be TRBD1 or TRBD2 (6 bases each). This CDR3 region has 13 residues. Deletions cut 2 bases from V and 7 bases from J, with 12 bases between. From germline, CDR1 is SNHLY and CDR2 FYNNEI. CDR3: CASSESRDNEQYF. CDR3 DNA sequence: TGTGCCAGCAGTGAATCGCGGGACAATGAGCAGTACTTC.

The chain combines TRBV6-6 with TRBJ2-5, with 7 bases lining up with TRBD1. CDR3 length equals 16 residues. CDR1 is MNHNY and CDR2 is SVGAGI in the germline V gene (reference sequence). V lost 1 base and J lost 4; bases outside the gene matches: 9. The CDR3: CASSYLGQPPGETQYF. The CDR3 region has the DNA TGTGCCAGCAGTTACTTGGGACAGCCTCCAGGAGAGACCCAGTACTTC.

In this sample, this clonotype turned up many times. The V call is TRBV5-1, the J call TRBJ2-1; D unresolved. Germline CDR1 SGHRS, CDR2 YFSETQ. This CDR3 spans 13 amino acids. Trimming removed 1 base from V and 3 bases from J, with 5 bases in between. The CDR3 loop is CASSLTDYNEQFF. CDR3 in DNA: TGCGCCAGCAGCTTGACAGACTACAATGAGCAGTTCTTC. The full variable domain, in which reference TRBV5-1 and TRBJ2-1 provide the parts outside the CDR3, is KAGVTQTPRYLIKTRGQQVTLSCSPISGHRSVSWYQQTPGQGLQFLFEYFSETQRNKGNFPGRFSGRQFSNSRSEMNVSTLELGDSALYLCASSLTDYNEQFFGPGTRLTVL.

The chain combines TRBV28 with TRBJ1-3, with a possible D match to TRBD1 (5 bases). The V end lost 5 bases, the J end lost 3 bases, and 20 bases lay between the germline ends. Per the germline V gene, CDR1 is MDHEN and CDR2 is SYDVKM. CDR3 length: 17 amino acids. The DNA of the CDR3 is TGTGCCAGCAGTCGTTCTACAGGACCTCCTCATGGAAACACCATATATTTT. As protein: CASSRSTGPPHGNTIYF.